Below, one TCR beta chain is given with its context. Its antigen is as yet unknown. The entry originates in a study of T cell responses to AZD1222 COVID-19 vaccine. Whole-study findings and limits: A reported finding is that nearly half of spike-specific TCRs target unmutated variant regions. Breadth and depth of Spike-specific TCRs rose after two AZD1222 doses.

Looked up from germline, CDR1 is SGHAT and CDR2 is FQNNGV. J was trimmed by 0 bases and V by 5 bases; bases with no gene match: 3. The CDR3 totals 15 residues. The assay was immunoSEQ multiplex PCR, and TCRdb's table has in-frame clones only and misses some. The sample has approximately 110,000 clones; 80% to 90% are singletons. This specimen consisted of peripheral blood, obtained 28 days after the second AZD1222 dose. The chain carries TRBV11-2 and TRBJ1-1; 10 positions match TRBD1. This clonotype was obtained from an adult who received the AZD1222 COVID-19 vaccine. This chain's CDR3 is CASSMGQGLNTEAFF. In nucleotides, the CDR3 is TGTGCCAGCAGCATGGGACAGGGGCTGAACACTGAAGCTTTCTTT.